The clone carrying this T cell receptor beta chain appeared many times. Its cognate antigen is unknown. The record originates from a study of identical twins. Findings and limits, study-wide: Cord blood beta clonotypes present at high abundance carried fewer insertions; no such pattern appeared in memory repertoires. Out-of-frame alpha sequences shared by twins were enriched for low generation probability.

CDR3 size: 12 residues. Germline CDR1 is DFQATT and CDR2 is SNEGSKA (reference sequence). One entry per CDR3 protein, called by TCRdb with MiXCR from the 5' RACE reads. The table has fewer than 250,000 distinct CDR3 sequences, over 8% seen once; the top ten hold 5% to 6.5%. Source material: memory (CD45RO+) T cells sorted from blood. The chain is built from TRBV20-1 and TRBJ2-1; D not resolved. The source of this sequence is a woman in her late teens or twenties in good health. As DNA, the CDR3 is TGCAGGGGGTTAAGCTCCTACAATGAGCAGTTCTTC. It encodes CRGLSSYNEQFF.